Sequencing of this T cell receptor beta chain was carried out in a study of blood T cell repertoires in COVID-19. Assay: immunoSEQ multiplex PCR; the TCRdb copy retains only in-frame clones and omits some. Among 250,000 to 300,000 clones listed, 89% were seen once. This TCR derives from a man between 50 and 59 years old with acute or convalescent COVID-19. Sequenced input: peripheral blood.

CDR3 sequence reads: CASSGRVPETQYF. The CDR3 DNA reads as TGTGCCAGTAGTGGCAGGGTGCCCGAGACCCAGTACTTC. The chain uses TRBV19 and TRBJ2-5, with D possibly TRBD1 on 5 matching bases. Per germline, CDR1 LNHDA and CDR2 SQIVND (reference sequence). CDR3 length: 13 amino acids. Trimming removed 5 bases from V and 5 bases from J, with 12 bases in between.